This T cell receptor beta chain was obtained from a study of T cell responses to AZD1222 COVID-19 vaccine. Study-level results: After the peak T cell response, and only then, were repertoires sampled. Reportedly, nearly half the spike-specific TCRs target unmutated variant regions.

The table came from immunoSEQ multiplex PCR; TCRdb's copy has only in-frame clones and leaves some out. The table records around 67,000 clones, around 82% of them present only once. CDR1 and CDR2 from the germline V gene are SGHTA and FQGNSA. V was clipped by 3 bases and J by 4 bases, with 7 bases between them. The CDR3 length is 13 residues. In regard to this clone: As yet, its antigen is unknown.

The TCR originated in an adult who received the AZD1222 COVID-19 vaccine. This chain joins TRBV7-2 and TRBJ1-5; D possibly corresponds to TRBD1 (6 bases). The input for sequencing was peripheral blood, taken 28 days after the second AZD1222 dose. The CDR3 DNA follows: TGTGCCAGCAGCTTGCAGGGGAATCAGCCCCAGCATTTT. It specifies CASSLQGNQPQHF.